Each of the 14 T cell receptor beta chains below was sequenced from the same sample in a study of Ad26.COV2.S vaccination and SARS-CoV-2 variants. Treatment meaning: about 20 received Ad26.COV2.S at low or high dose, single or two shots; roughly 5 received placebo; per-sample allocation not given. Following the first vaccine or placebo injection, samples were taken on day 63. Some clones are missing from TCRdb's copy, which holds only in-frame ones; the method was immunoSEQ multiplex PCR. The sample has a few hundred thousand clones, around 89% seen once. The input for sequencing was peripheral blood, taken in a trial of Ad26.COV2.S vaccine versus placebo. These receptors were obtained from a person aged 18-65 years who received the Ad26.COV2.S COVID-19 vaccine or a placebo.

Written as DNA, the CDR3 is TGTGCCAGCAGCAAGACTAGCGTATCCTACAATGAGCAGTTCTTC. Its translation is CASSKTSVSYNEQFF. V gene TRBV27 combines with J gene TRBJ2-1, with TRBD2 matching 8 bases. The CDR3 runs to 15 residues. With 6 bases clipped from V and 1 base from J, the junction kept 5 bases outside the gene matches. Germline CDR1 is MNHEY and CDR2 is SMNVEV (reference sequence).

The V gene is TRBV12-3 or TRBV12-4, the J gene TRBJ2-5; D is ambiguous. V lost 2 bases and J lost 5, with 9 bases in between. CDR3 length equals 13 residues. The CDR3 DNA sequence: TGTGCCAGCAGTTTAAAGCTAGGGGAGACCCAGTACTTC. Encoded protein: CASSLKLGETQYF.

The CDR3 region has the DNA TGTGCCAGCAGCGCCCTAGGGGAAAGGGGCTATAATTCACCCCTCCACTTT. Translation: CASSALGERGYNSPLHF. This chain connects TRBV5-6 to TRBJ1-6; possibly TRBD1 for D (5 bases). V lost 4 bases to trimming and J lost 3 bases, with 17 bases between them. This CDR3 has 17 residues. The germline gives CDR1 SGHDT, CDR2 YYEEEE.

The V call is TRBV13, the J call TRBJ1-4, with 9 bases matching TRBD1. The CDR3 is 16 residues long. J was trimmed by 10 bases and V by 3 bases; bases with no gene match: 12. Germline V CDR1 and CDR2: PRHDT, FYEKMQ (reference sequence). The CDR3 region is CASSFPPGTGLGKLFF. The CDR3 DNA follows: TGTGCCAGCAGCTTCCCACCCGGGACAGGGCTGGGAAAACTGTTTTTT.

The CDR3 here is CASSQGTHRNEKLFF. The CDR3 DNA sequence: TGTGCCAGCAGCCAAGGGACACACCGTAATGAAAAACTGTTTTTT. The chain couples TRBV4-2 to TRBJ1-4, with D possibly matching TRBD1 (5 bases). The CDR3 is made up of 15 amino acids. Germline V gene lookup returns CDR1 LGHNA and CDR2 YNFKEQ. V was trimmed by 1 base and J by 4 bases, leaving 10 bases between them.

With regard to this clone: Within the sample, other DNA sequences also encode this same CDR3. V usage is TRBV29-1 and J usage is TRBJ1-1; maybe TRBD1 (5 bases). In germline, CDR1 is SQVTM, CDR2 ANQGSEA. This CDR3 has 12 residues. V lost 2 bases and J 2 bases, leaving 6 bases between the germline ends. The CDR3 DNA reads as TGCAGCGTTGAAACAGGAAACACTGAAGCTTTCTTT. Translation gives CSVETGNTEAFF.

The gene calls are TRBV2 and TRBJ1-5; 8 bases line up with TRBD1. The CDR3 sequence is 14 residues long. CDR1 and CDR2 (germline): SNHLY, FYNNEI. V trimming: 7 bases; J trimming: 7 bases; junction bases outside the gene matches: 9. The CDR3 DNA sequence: TGTGCCAGCACAACAGGGGGGGATAACCAGCCCCAGCATTTT. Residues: CASTTGGDNQPQHF.

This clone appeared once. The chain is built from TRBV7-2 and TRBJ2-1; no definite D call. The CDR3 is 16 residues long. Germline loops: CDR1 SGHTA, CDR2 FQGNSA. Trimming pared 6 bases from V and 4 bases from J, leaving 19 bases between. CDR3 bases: TGTGCCAGCAGAAGTCGGACGAGTGGGCGTTACAATGAGCAGTTCTTC. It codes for CASRSRTSGRYNEQFF.

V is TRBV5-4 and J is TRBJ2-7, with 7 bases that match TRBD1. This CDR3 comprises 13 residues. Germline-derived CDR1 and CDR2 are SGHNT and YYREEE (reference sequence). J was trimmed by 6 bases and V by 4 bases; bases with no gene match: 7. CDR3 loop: CASSHDRDREQYF. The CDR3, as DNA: TGTGCCAGCAGCCATGACAGGGACCGCGAGCAGTACTTC.

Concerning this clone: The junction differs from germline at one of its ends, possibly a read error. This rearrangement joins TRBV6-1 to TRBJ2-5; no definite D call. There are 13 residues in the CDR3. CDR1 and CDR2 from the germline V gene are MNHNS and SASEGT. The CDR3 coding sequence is TGTGCCAGCAGTGAAGTACAGCAAGGGACCCAGTACTTC. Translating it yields CASSEVQQGTQYF.

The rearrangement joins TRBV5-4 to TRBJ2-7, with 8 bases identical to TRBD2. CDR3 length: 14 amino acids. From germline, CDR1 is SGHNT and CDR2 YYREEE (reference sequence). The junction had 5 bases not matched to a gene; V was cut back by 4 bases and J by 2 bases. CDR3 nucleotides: TGTGCCAGCAGCGACGGGAGGGCCCCCTACGAGCAGTACTTC. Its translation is CASSDGRAPYEQYF.

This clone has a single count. The CDR3 DNA is TGTGCCAGCAGCCAAAGGGGGTCTGAAGCTTTCTTT. Amino acids: CASSQRGSEAFF. The rearrangement uses TRBV3-1 (or the pseudogene TRBV3-2) and TRBJ1-1; D is possibly TRBD1 (6 bases). This CDR3 spans 12 amino acids. Germline V lookup: CDR1 LGHDT, CDR2 YNNKEL (reference sequence). With 2 bases removed from V and 6 bases from J, the gap between germline ends came to 7 bases.

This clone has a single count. The CDR3 spells CASWGRYNSPLHF. In nucleotides, the CDR3 is TGTGCCAGCTGGGGTCGCTATAATTCACCCCTCCACTTT. The chain joins TRBV28 to TRBJ1-6; D gene uncertain. CDR3 length: 13 amino acids. Per the germline V gene, CDR1 is MDHEN and CDR2 is SYDVKM. Trimming took 8 bases from V and 3 from J, leaving 8 bases between them.

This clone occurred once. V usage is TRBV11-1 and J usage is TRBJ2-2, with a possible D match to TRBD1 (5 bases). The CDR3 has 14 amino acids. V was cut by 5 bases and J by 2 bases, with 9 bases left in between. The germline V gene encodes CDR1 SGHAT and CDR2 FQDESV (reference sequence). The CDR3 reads CASSPGINTGELFF. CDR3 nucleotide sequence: TGTGCCAGCAGCCCAGGGATCAACACCGGGGAGCTGTTTTTT.